The entry below describes one T cell receptor beta chain. Original methodology: Amplified reference gene primers provided the basis for estimating nucleated cell counts. Libraries were prepared by immunoSEQ multiplex PCR; TCRdb keeps only in-frame clonotypes and omits some of them. V, J and clone size reflect that table, while D and trimming were determined from the DNA. Of 140,000 to 150,000 clones listed, 87% were seen once; the top ten hold 0.8% to 0.95%. The sample is drawn from a study of blood T cell repertoires in COVID-19. In the study overall: Specimens from acute and convalescent COVID-19 originated in the United States, Italy and Spain. PBMCs, B-cell-depleted T cells, or T cells provided the cDNA or gDNA that made up the material.

The CDR3 runs to 17 residues. The junction had 6 bases not matched to a gene; V was cut back by 3 bases and J by 2 bases. CDR1 LGHDT and CDR2 YNNKEL come from the germline V gene (reference sequence). The source material was peripheral blood. The chain uses TRBV3-1 (or the pseudogene TRBV3-2) and TRBJ2-3, with 12 positions matching TRBD2. The receptor was isolated from a woman in her fifties or sixties with acute or convalescent COVID-19. The CDR3 sequence: CASSHAGLAGYTDTQYF. The CDR3, as DNA: TGTGCCAGCAGCCATGCGGGACTAGCGGGTTACACAGATACGCAGTATTTT.